This T cell receptor beta chain appears in the sequencing data of a study of T cell repertoires and Cas9 in healthy adults (dated by TCRdb to the late 2010s). Study-wide context: Within the CD4 and CD8 compartments, SpCas9-reactive T cells were assessed for multi-effector potency, cytotoxicity and lineage determination. The study examined preexisting T cell immunity against the Streptococcus pyogenes Cas9 nuclease (SpCas9) used in CRISPR gene editing. What the authors observed across the whole study: Proliferation and function of SpCas9-reactive effector T cells were reported to be mitigated in vitro by SpCas9-reactive regulatory T cells.

All of the donors in the study were healthy humans. Notes on this clone: The antigen this receptor binds is unknown. Per-nucleotide qualities are absent, and no much larger clonotype sits a single base away.

Libraries came from the immunoSEQ multiplex PCR assay. Sourced from immuneACCESS, this table was stored by TCRdb with only in-frame sequences that have V and J called. A share of the clones is absent; for the studies checked, an unresolved V gene accounts for under half, and the remainder has no known explanation. The sample table lists 20,000 to 25,000 clones, about 92% of them with a count of one. 0.69% of the sample comes from the top ten. The germline V gene (reference sequence) sets CDR1 to SEHNR and CDR2 to FQNEAQ. Cut back by 1 base and 7 bases, the V and J ends lie 7 bases apart. Counted from cysteine to phenylalanine, this CDR3 has 12 amino acids. Kept here is only the CDR3 DNA, which spans 36 bases and is read in frame from base 1.

The chain links TRBV7-9 with TRBJ2-5, with the identity of the D gene unclear. Sequences were obtained from CD4+ effector T cells (CD127+, CD25-, CD137-, CD154-) from PBMCs; culture status not recorded. The receptor's source is a human donor in good health. The DNA reads as follows: TGTGCCAGCAGCTTAGGGTCGCCGACCCAGTACTTC. Its translation reads: CASSLGSPTQYF.